This T cell receptor beta chain was captured in a study of cytomegalovirus exposure and HLA in healthy donors. As for this clone: Antigen specificity is unknown.

Use of 60 Vbeta and 13 Jbeta primers characterized the PCR. Assay used: immunoSEQ multiplex PCR; TCRdb lists only in-frame clones, some missing. Of approximately 170,000 clones listed, around 85% are singletons. Regarding donors, all were healthy bone marrow donors. Study-level findings and limits: A prior analysis recorded that most TCR beta V segments were productive about 90% or about 30% of the time. Later work found that TCR association rates differed between HLA loci; DRB1 had the most and HLA-C the fewest.

This CDR3 contains 17 residues. Germline-derived CDR1 and CDR2 are MNHEY and SMNVEV (reference sequence). V gave up 5 bases and J gave up 4 bases; unmatched junction bases: 7. The genes are TRBV27 and TRBJ2-1, with 14 bases matching TRBD2. This TCR was sampled from a boy aged 2 to 10 in good health and CMV-seronegative. Sequenced input: PBMCs. The CDR3 loop is CASSPGTSGRNYNEQFF. DNA of the CDR3: TGTGCCAGCAGTCCCGGGACTAGCGGGAGAAATTACAATGAGCAGTTCTTC.